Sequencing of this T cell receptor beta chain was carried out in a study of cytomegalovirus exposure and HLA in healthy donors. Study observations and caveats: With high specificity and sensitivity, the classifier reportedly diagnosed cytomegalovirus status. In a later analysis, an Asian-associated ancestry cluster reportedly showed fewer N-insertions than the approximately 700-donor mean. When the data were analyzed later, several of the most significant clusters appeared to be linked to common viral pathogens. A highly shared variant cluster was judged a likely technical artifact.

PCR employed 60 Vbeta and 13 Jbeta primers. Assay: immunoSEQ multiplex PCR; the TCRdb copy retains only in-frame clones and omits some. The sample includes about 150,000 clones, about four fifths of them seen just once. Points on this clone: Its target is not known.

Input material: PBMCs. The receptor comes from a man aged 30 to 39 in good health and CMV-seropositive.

This chain's CDR3 is CASSVGTGTYEQYF. Written as DNA, the CDR3 is TGTGCCAGCAGCGTAGGGACAGGGACGTACGAGCAGTACTTC. The gene calls are TRBV9 and TRBJ2-7, with 8 bases identical to TRBD1. The CDR3 is made up of 14 amino acids. Trimming took 0 bases from V and 4 from J; bases not matched to a gene: 3. Germline V gene lookup returns CDR1 SGDLS and CDR2 YYNGEE.